The T cell receptor (beta chain) described here comes from a study of radiation and T cells in renal cell carcinoma. Sequencing was performed with immunoSEQ multiplex PCR; in TCRdb, only in-frame clones are kept and a portion is missing. The repertoire has 100,000 to 150,000 clones, roughly 80% of them found once; the top ten carry less than 3.5%. Trimming removed 0 bases from V and 7 bases from J; junction bases left unmatched: 8. CDR1 and CDR2 (germline): SGHTA, FQGNSA. There are 15 residues in the CDR3. This clone showed up just a few times. Stated time point: baseline pretreatment blood. As to treatment: 15 Gy SBRT to primary tumor, nephrectomy 4 weeks later.

The rearrangement joins TRBV7-2 to TRBJ1-2; TRBD1 agrees at 7 bases. The sequence came from a woman aged 60 to 75 with renal cell carcinoma. The sample in question was blood, obtained from a patient whose treatment included radiotherapy and nephrectomy. The CDR3, as DNA: TGTGCCAGCAGCTTAGCCCAAGGGGGCGCGTTTGGCTACACCTTC. Its translation is CASSLAQGGAFGYTF. The full variable domain, with the rest looked up from reference TRBV7-2 and TRBJ1-2, is GAGVSQSPSNKVTEKGKDVELRCDPISGHTALYWYRQSLGQGLEFLIYFQGNSAPDKSGLPSDRFSAERTGGSVSTLTIQRTQQEDSAVYLCASSLAQGGAFGYTFGSGTRLTVV.